What follows is one TCR beta chain and its context. Its antigen is currently unknown. Naive CD8 T cell sorting was performed on the CD8+CD4-CCR7+CD45RA+ phenotype. The bulk TCR libraries were made with methods described before and with listed TCR primers. TCRdb recomputed calls from the PCR reads with MiXCR, one row per CDR3 protein. The table lists about 320,000 distinct CDR3 sequences, about a fifth of them singletons. This sample is drawn from a study of molecular identifiers for immune sequencing clone quantification. Looking at the study overall: With replicates, the RNA of around 20,000 or 100,000 naive CD8 cells was split five ways and four were sequenced. Study-wide results and caveats: Spiked Jurkat TCR RNA equivalent to one cell was reportedly detectable in around 980,000 naive cells.

The CDR3 spans 15 residues. From germline, CDR1 is SGHAT and CDR2 FQNNGV. Trimming pared 2 bases from V and 5 bases from J, leaving 13 bases between. This receptor was obtained from a human donor in good health. Some libraries in this study had Jurkat cell RNA spiked in. The chain links TRBV11-2 to TRBJ2-1, with D tentatively TRBD2 (6 bases). The sequencing sample was made of naive CD8+ T cells from blood, with Jurkat cell RNA spiked in. Regarding subset: FACS-sorted CD8+CD4-CCR7+CD45RA+ naive T cells. This chain's CDR3 is CASSLLAGFDNEQFF. CDR3 nucleotides: TGTGCCAGCAGCTTATTGGCGGGGTTCGACAATGAGCAGTTCTTC.